The 14 T cell receptor beta chains listed next were all sequenced from one sample in a study of post-analysis software for immune sequencing data. Study-wide points: Compared with controls, patients had more of about 5 TRBV segments, including TRBV5-6, TRBV5-1 and TRBV20-1.

Researchers reported that TCR beta cDNA libraries carried unique molecular identifiers. A single record per CDR3 protein comes from TCRdb applying MiXCR to the PCR reads. The sample includes roughly 700,000 distinct CDR3 sequences, roughly 29% of them seen just once. These receptors are not linked to any known antigen. The source material was blood. The receptors shown here come from a girl between 10 and 17 years old with multiple sclerosis.

This clonotype occurred a few times. V usage is TRBV28 and J usage is TRBJ2-5; TRBD1 aligns across 8 bases. CDR1 and CDR2 (germline): MDHEN, SYDVKM. The J segment lost 4 bases and the V segment lost 3 bases, leaving 10 bases of the junction unmatched. The CDR3 sequence is 16 residues long. The CDR3 nucleotides are TGTGCCAGCAGTTTCAGTGGCAGGGGGCGAGGAGAGACCCAGTACTTC. Residues: CASSFSGRGRGETQYF.

This clonotype was counted a few times. The chain couples TRBV9 to TRBJ1-5; no clear D gene. The V gene lost 0 bases and the J gene lost 0 bases, with 7 bases spanning the gap. The CDR3 is 15 residues long. Germline CDR1 SGDLS, CDR2 YYNGEE. This CDR3 is CASSVGRNSNQPQHF. The CDR3, as DNA: TGTGCCAGCAGCGTAGGCCGCAATAGCAATCAGCCCCAGCATTTT.

The genes are TRBV5-1 and TRBJ2-5; 10 bases agree with TRBD1. Losses at the gene ends were 4 bases for V and 5 bases for J; bases not matched to a gene: 11. The germline CDR1 and CDR2 sequences are SGHRS and YFSETQ. CDR3 size: 16 residues. The CDR3 here is CASSRDRGPPGETQYF. The CDR3 DNA is TGCGCCAGCAGCAGGGACAGGGGACCCCCAGGGGAGACCCAGTACTTC. The full variable domain, in which reference TRBV5-1 and TRBJ2-5 provide the parts outside the CDR3, is KAGVTQTPRYLIKTRGQQVTLSCSPISGHRSVSWYQQTPGQGLQFLFEYFSETQRNKGNFPGRFSGRQFSNSRSEMNVSTLELGDSALYLCASSRDRGPPGETQYFGPGTRLLVL.

The chain is built from TRBV20-1 and TRBJ2-7, with D unresolved. Germline CDR1 and CDR2: DFQATT and SNEGSKA (reference sequence). Trimming shortened V by 3 bases and J by 7 bases, and 13 bases separated the two germline ends. CDR3 length: 12 amino acids. CDR3 in amino acids: CSASVRYNEQYF. In DNA form, the CDR3 reads TGCAGTGCTAGTGTCCGTTACAATGAGCAGTACTTC.

This clonotype has just a few counts. The rearrangement uses TRBV5-1 and TRBJ2-5; D is possibly TRBD1 (5 bases). Germline V gene lookup returns CDR1 SGHRS and CDR2 YFSETQ. This CDR3 spans 13 amino acids. V shed 6 bases and J shed 7 bases, with 16 bases lying between them. CDR3 sequence: CASTSTVLGTQYF. DNA for the CDR3: TGCGCCAGCACATCGACAGTTCTTGGGACCCAGTACTTC.

The chain is built from TRBV29-1 and TRBJ1-1; D is possibly TRBD1 (5 bases). CDR3 length equals 11 residues. V lost 3 bases and J 8 bases, leaving 10 bases between the germline ends. Germline V gene lookup returns CDR1 SQVTM and CDR2 ANQGSEA. The CDR3 region is CSVEAGAEAFF. The CDR3 DNA sequence: TGCAGCGTTGAGGCCGGGGCCGAAGCTTTCTTT.

This clonotype has a handful of counts. The CDR3 nucleotides are TGTGCCAGCAGCCCCAGGGGGCTTGGGTCACCCCTCCACTTT. It specifies CASSPRGLGSPLHF. The genes are TRBV7-8 and TRBJ1-6; TRBD1 matches 8 bases. CDR1 SGHVS and CDR2 FQNEAQ come from the germline V gene. The V segment lost 5 bases and the J segment 10 bases; nucleotides outside the gene matches: 7. The CDR3 contains 14 residues.

J is TRBJ2-5 and V is TRBV5-1, with 8 bases that match TRBD1. The CDR3 sequence is 14 residues long. Germline CDR1 SGHRS, CDR2 YFSETQ. With V trimmed by 4 bases and J by 4 bases, 6 bases remained unmatched. CDR3 in amino acids: CASSRTGMGETQYF. CDR3 bases: TGCGCCAGCAGCCGGACAGGGATGGGAGAGACCCAGTACTTC.

The sample holds a few counts of this clonotype. The chain recombines TRBV5-1 with TRBJ1-1; tentative D call: TRBD1 (6 bases). V dropped 6 bases and J dropped 4 bases, with 19 bases sitting between them. The CDR3 is 15 residues long. The germline V gene has CDR1 SGHRS and CDR2 YFSETQ. Here the CDR3 reads CASNPGTRLRTEAFF. CDR3 sequence (DNA): TGCGCCAGCAACCCCGGGACACGCCTGCGCACTGAAGCTTTCTTT.

V and J are TRBV6-5 and TRBJ1-4, with D possibly TRBD1 on 6 matching bases. The CDR3 has 15 amino acids. V was cut by 6 bases and J by 7 bases, with 18 bases left in between. From germline, CDR1 is MNHEY and CDR2 SVGAGI. The CDR3 is CASSRATGTGEKLFF. CDR3 bases: TGTGCCAGCAGCCGCGCCACAGGGACCGGTGAAAAACTGTTTTTT.

The chain employs TRBV3-1 and TRBJ1-2; D unclear. This CDR3 comprises 14 residues. V lost 3 bases, J lost 8 bases, and 16 bases lay in between. From germline, CDR1 is LGHDT and CDR2 YNNKEL (reference sequence). CDR3 nucleotides: TGTGCCAGCAGCCAGCGACGGACCCTAGGGGGCTACACCTTC. It is translated as CASSQRRTLGGYTF. The full variable domain, rest sourced from reference TRBV3-1 and TRBJ1-2, is DTAVSQTPKYLVTQMGNDKSIKCEQNLGHDTMYWYKQDSKKFLKIMFSYNNKELIINETVPNRFSPKSPDKAHLNLHINSLELGDSAVYFCASSQRRTLGGYTFGSGTRLTVV.

The rearrangement uses TRBV29-1 and TRBJ2-3; 8 positions agree with TRBD1. Germline V lookup: CDR1 SQVTM, CDR2 ANQGSEA. Trimming cost V 4 bases and J 4 bases; bases outside gene matches: 7. The CDR3 is 14 amino acids. CDR3 sequence: CSVAGGDPPDTQYF. CDR3 DNA: TGCAGCGTTGCAGGGGGCGACCCACCAGATACGCAGTATTTT.

V and J are TRBV2 and TRBJ2-1, with D possibly being TRBD1 or TRBD2 (6 bases each). The CDR3 length is 14 residues. Germline loops: CDR1 SNHLY, CDR2 FYNNEI. V lost 7 bases, J lost 0 bases, and 10 bases lay in between. The chain's CDR3 is CASKGGLSYNEQFF. CDR3 bases: TGTGCCAGCAAAGGGGGGCTCTCCTACAATGAGCAGTTCTTC.

The table lists this clonotype with many counts. The genes are TRBV29-1 and TRBJ1-2; tentatively, D is TRBD1 (5 bases). V lost 4 bases, J lost 1 base, and 7 bases lay in between. This CDR3 contains 12 residues. Germline loops: CDR1 SQVTM, CDR2 ANQGSEA. Written as DNA, the CDR3 is TGCAGCGTTGTTGGGGGTAACTATGGCTACACCTTC. Translated: CSVVGGNYGYTF.